Below are 31 T cell receptor beta chains sequenced from a single sample in a study of T-cell reconstitution after alpha-beta-depleted transplantation in children. TCRbeta library construction was performed incorporating unique molecular identifiers. TCRdb reprocessed the PCR reads via MiXCR and lists one record per CDR3 protein. The sample holds hundreds of thousands of distinct CDR3 sequences, 10% to 15% seen once. The input for sequencing was PBMCs, mostly from graft donor cells, taken 360 days after TCRalphabeta/CD19-depleted stem cell transplant. The receptors come from a male patient between 10 and 17 years old who had a stem cell transplant for acute myeloid leukemia, so the T cells may come from the graft donor.

This clonotype has at least ten counts. The rearrangement links TRBV4-2 to TRBJ2-2; no reliable D call. V dropped 0 bases and J dropped 13 bases, with 18 bases sitting between them. Germline V CDR1 and CDR2: LGHNA, YNFKEQ. This CDR3 region has 15 residues. CDR3 nucleotides: TGTGCCAGCAGCCAAGACCCCCCTGTTGAAGCAAGGCTGTTTTTT. This translates into CASSQDPPVEARLFF.

This clonotype was found many times. J is TRBJ1-2 and V is TRBV27; 7 positions match TRBD1. This CDR3 has 12 amino acids. The V segment lost 5 bases and the J segment 5 bases; nucleotides outside the gene matches: 2. Per the germline V gene, CDR1 is MNHEY and CDR2 is SMNVEV (reference sequence). DNA for the CDR3: TGTGCCAGCAGTCCACAGGGGTATGGCTACACCTTC. Amino acids: CASSPQGYGYTF.

This rearrangement joins TRBV4-1 to TRBJ2-7; 9 bases fit TRBD1. This CDR3 has 16 residues. The germline V gene has CDR1 MGHRA and CDR2 YSYEKL. The junction had 10 bases not matched to a gene; V was cut back by 4 bases and J by 3 bases. The CDR3: CASSPPGGQGLYEQYF. The CDR3 bases are TGCGCCAGCAGCCCCCCTGGGGGACAGGGTCTCTACGAGCAGTACTTC.

With regard to this clonotype: A much larger clone differs from this one at a single base, so this may be a read error. This chain links TRBV12-3 or TRBV12-4 with TRBJ2-4; 9 nucleotides match TRBD2. CDR3 length equals 19 residues. CDR3 region: CTSSNAVGRLAAAKNIQYF. In DNA form, the CDR3 reads TGTACCAGCAGTAATGCAGTGGGGCGACTAGCGGCAGCCAAAAACATTCAGTACTTC.

V is TRBV20-1 and J is TRBJ2-3; 7 positions agree with TRBD2. This CDR3 spans 16 amino acids. Germline CDR1 is DFQATT and CDR2 is SNEGSKA (reference sequence). Losses at the gene ends were 3 bases for V and 0 bases for J; bases not matched to a gene: 9. This CDR3 reads CSASEVGRGSTDTQYF. The CDR3 bases are TGCAGTGCTAGTGAAGTAGGGCGGGGGAGCACAGATACGCAGTATTTT.

This clonotype has only a few counts. V gene TRBV6-5 combines with J gene TRBJ2-2, with 7 nucleotides matching TRBD2. Germline V gives CDR1 MNHEY, CDR2 SVGAGI. This CDR3 spans 18 amino acids. The J segment lost 4 bases and the V segment lost 2 bases, leaving 13 bases of the junction unmatched. The CDR3 DNA reads TGTGCCAGCAGTTACCCACAGAGCGGGACTAAGGGCACCGGGGAGCTGTTTTTT. It codes for CASSYPQSGTKGTGELFF.

CDR3 amino acids: CASSLGEGVGTEAFF. CDR3 coding DNA: TGTGCCAGCAGTTTGGGGGAGGGAGTCGGCACTGAAGCTTTCTTT. The rearrangement links TRBV12-3 or TRBV12-4 to TRBJ1-1, with D perhaps TRBD1 (5 bases). V was cut by 3 bases and J by 4 bases, with 15 bases left in between. The CDR3 loop spans 15 amino acids.

The rearrangement links TRBV11-1 to TRBJ2-1; the match to TRBD2 covers 7 bases. Unmatched junction bases numbered 16, after V lost 7 bases and J lost 4 bases. CDR3 length: 17 amino acids. Germline V lookup: CDR1 SGHAT, CDR2 FQDESV (reference sequence). CDR3 sequence (DNA): TGTGCCAGCACCACGGACCCCGGTAGCGGGTTATACAATGAGCAGTTCTTC. Its translation is CASTTDPGSGLYNEQFF.

This clonotype was picked up a small number of times. V is TRBV28 and J is TRBJ1-3, with D perhaps matching TRBD1 (6 bases). Per germline, CDR1 MDHEN and CDR2 SYDVKM. The V end was cut by 8 bases, the J end by 0 bases, with 23 bases between. The CDR3 is 18 residues long. CDR3 nucleotides: TGTGCCAGCTACAATAACTGGGACAACCCGAACTCTGGAAACACCATATATTTT. Its protein product is CASYNNWDNPNSGNTIYF.

The chain is built from TRBV7-2 and TRBJ2-2; 9 nucleotides agree with TRBD1. The V gene end was trimmed by 0 bases and the J gene end by 6 bases; junction bases not matched to a gene: 11. This CDR3 has 18 amino acids. In germline, CDR1 is SGHTA, CDR2 FQGNSA. The CDR3 nucleotides read TGTGCCAGCAGCTTAGCGACAGGGGGGTGGGGTAGGGCCGGGGAGCTGTTTTTT. It specifies CASSLATGGWGRAGELFF.

This clonotype was detected many times. The rearrangement joins TRBV27 to TRBJ2-2; no clear D. The CDR3 totals 15 residues. Trimming removed 3 bases at V and 0 bases at J, with 8 bases between. CDR1 and CDR2 from the germline V gene are MNHEY and SMNVEV (reference sequence). CDR3 region: CASSLGSSNTGELFF. DNA for the CDR3: TGTGCCAGCAGTTTGGGCAGCTCGAACACCGGGGAGCTGTTTTTT.

This clonotype showed up many times. The V gene is TRBV6-5, the J gene TRBJ2-7, with 9 positions matching TRBD2. The CDR3 loop spans 14 amino acids. Germline loops: CDR1 MNHEY, CDR2 SVGAGI. Trimming cost V 0 bases and J 9 bases; bases outside gene matches: 6. CDR3 protein: CASSYSASGETQYF. The CDR3, as DNA: TGTGCCAGCAGTTACTCGGCTAGCGGGGAGACGCAGTACTTC.

This clonotype was seen repeatedly, ten times or more. J is TRBJ2-1 and V is TRBV4-3; 11 nucleotides agree with TRBD2. The CDR3 is 17 amino acids. Germline values: CDR1 LGHNA, CDR2 YSLEER. V shed 0 bases and J 4 bases; nucleotides not matched to a gene: 5. CDR3 region: CASSQDLVAGGYNEQFF. The DNA of the CDR3 is TGCGCCAGCAGCCAAGATCTCGTAGCGGGAGGGTACAATGAGCAGTTCTTC.

This clonotype was seen more than once but under ten times. V gene TRBV18 combines with J gene TRBJ1-4; D may be TRBD1 (5 bases). The CDR3 loop spans 14 amino acids. The germline V and J ends were trimmed by 1 base and 7 bases, with 10 bases remaining between them. Germline CDR1 reads KGHSH; CDR2 reads LQKENI. The CDR3 here is CASSPRDSGEKLFF. In DNA, the CDR3 is TGTGCCAGCTCACCACGGGACTCAGGTGAAAAACTGTTTTTT.

The chain is built from TRBV9 and TRBJ2-1; D is unclear. V lost 3 bases, J lost 0 bases, and 10 bases lay in between. Germline CDR1 SGDLS, CDR2 YYNGEE. CDR3 length: 15 amino acids. In DNA, the CDR3 is TGTGCCAGCAGCGATCAAGCCCTCTCCTACAATGAGCAGTTCTTC. Translated: CASSDQALSYNEQFF.

The chain couples TRBV28 to TRBJ2-1; TRBD1 aligns across 8 bases. V trimming: 6 bases; J trimming: 7 bases; junction bases outside the gene matches: 14. The CDR3 loop spans 16 amino acids. CDR1 and CDR2 (germline): MDHEN, SYDVKM. Written as DNA, the CDR3 is TGTGCCAGCAGCGTACCGGGACAGGTAAAGGAGAATGAGCAGTTCTTC. Protein sequence: CASSVPGQVKENEQFF.

This chain connects TRBV28 to TRBJ2-3, with D possibly matching TRBD2 (6 bases). Germline V gene sequence: CDR1 MDHEN, CDR2 SYDVKM. V gave up 2 bases and J gave up 3 bases, with 15 bases separating them. The CDR3 has 16 amino acids. The CDR3 DNA reads as TGTGCCAGCAGTTTAACGGGGACTCTCTTAACAGATACGCAGTATTTT. Encoded protein: CASSLTGTLLTDTQYF.

This clonotype turned up a few times. This sequence joins TRBV5-1 and TRBJ2-7, with 7 nucleotides matching TRBD2. Per germline, CDR1 SGHRS and CDR2 YFSETQ. Germline trimming cut 2 bases from V and 7 bases from J; bases unmatched to any gene: 15. The CDR3 is 16 residues long. Here the CDR3 DNA reads TGCGCCAGCAGCTTCGGTTTGGGTAGCGGGTTGCAAGAGCAGTACTTC. It is translated as CASSFGLGSGLQEQYF.

The rearrangement links TRBV5-4 to TRBJ2-7; 9 bases agree with TRBD1. Germline V gene lookup returns CDR1 SGHNT and CDR2 YYREEE (reference sequence). J gave up 4 bases and V 5 bases, and 13 bases lay outside the gene matches. The CDR3 loop spans 16 amino acids. The CDR3 nucleotides are TGTGCCAGCAGTTCTTTATTCGGGACAGGGATGTACGAGCAGTACTTC. Protein: CASSSLFGTGMYEQYF.

The chain carries TRBV7-9 and TRBJ2-2; 8 bases align to TRBD1. The CDR3 runs 15 residues. Germline CDR1 and CDR2: SEHNR and FQNEAQ (reference sequence). The trim removed 4 bases at V and 3 bases at J, leaving 4 bases unmatched. The CDR3 DNA is TGTGCCAGCAGCTCCGCAGGGGGCGACACCGGGGAGCTGTTTTTT. It codes for CASSSAGGDTGELFF.

This clonotype was counted only a few times. This sequence joins TRBV9 and TRBJ2-1; D unresolved. Germline values: CDR1 SGDLS, CDR2 YYNGEE. The CDR3 is made up of 19 amino acids. Between the trimmed V and J ends, which lost 3 bases and 3 bases, there was a span of 25 bases. The CDR3 region has the DNA TGTGCCAGCAGCGCCAAACCTGCCACACGAACCCGATACTACAATGAGCAGTTCTTC. As protein: CASSAKPATRTRYYNEQFF.

This chain connects TRBV6-1 to TRBJ2-7; 9 nucleotides align to TRBD1. The V and J ends lost 6 bases and 6 bases, in that order; junction bases with no gene match: 9. CDR3 length: 14 amino acids. Germline values: CDR1 MNHNS, CDR2 SASEGT. Written as DNA, the CDR3 is TGTGCCAGCAGGAAAGGACAGGGGTCGATCGAGCAGTACTTC. This sequence encodes CASRKGQGSIEQYF.

The sample holds many counts of this clonotype. The chain is built from TRBV15 and TRBJ2-7; TRBD2 aligns across 10 bases. V shed 3 bases, J shed 4 bases, and the junction held 12 bases outside the gene matches. This CDR3 region has 17 residues. Germline V gene sequence: CDR1 LNHNV, CDR2 YYDKDF (reference sequence). CDR3 coding DNA: TGTGCCACCAGCAGCGGACTAGCGGTTGGTGTCGGATACGAGCAGTACTTC. The encoded protein is CATSSGLAVGVGYEQYF.

This clonotype occurred many times. The CDR3 is CSSSSGPRETQYF. DNA for the CDR3: TGCAGCTCTTCTTCAGGACCCCGGGAGACCCAGTACTTC. This chain links TRBV29-1 with TRBJ2-5, with D unresolved. Deletions cut 8 bases from V and 5 bases from J, with 18 bases between. The CDR3 consists of 13 residues. Germline V lookup: CDR1 SQVTM, CDR2 ANQGSEA.

In its sample, this clonotype was seen many times. This sequence joins TRBV7-9 and TRBJ2-3; D call uncertain. Germline V gene lookup returns CDR1 SEHNR and CDR2 FQNEAQ (reference sequence). V was cut by 2 bases and J by 2 bases, with 8 bases left in between. This CDR3 has 14 residues. The CDR3: CASSLSPVTDTQYF. CDR3 bases: TGTGCCAGCAGCTTATCCCCTGTCACAGATACGCAGTATTTT.

The chain carries TRBV15 and TRBJ2-7; the D is unclear. CDR3 length equals 14 residues. The germline V gene encodes CDR1 LNHNV and CDR2 YYDKDF (reference sequence). Trimming shortened V by 0 bases and J by 2 bases, and 8 bases separated the two germline ends. The CDR3 protein is CATSRERTAYEQYF. The CDR3 bases are TGTGCCACCAGCAGAGAGAGGACCGCCTACGAGCAGTACTTC.

Written as DNA, the CDR3 is TGTGCCACCAGAGAGTTCAGCTCCTACGAGCAGTACTTC. Residues: CATREFSSYEQYF. The rearrangement links TRBV15 to TRBJ2-7; D is uncertain. CDR1 and CDR2 from the germline V gene are LNHNV and YYDKDF (reference sequence). With 6 bases removed from V and 0 bases from J, the gap between germline ends came to 9 bases. The CDR3 runs 13 residues.

V is TRBV12-3 or TRBV12-4 and J is TRBJ2-1, with D tentatively TRBD1 (5 bases). CDR3 size: 13 residues. V gave up 6 bases and J gave up 2 bases, with 8 bases separating them. The CDR3 reads CASSIGAYNEQFF. CDR3 DNA sequence: TGTGCCAGCAGCATAGGGGCCTACAATGAGCAGTTCTTC.

This chain connects TRBV11-2 to TRBJ1-4; the D is unclear. Germline V gene lookup returns CDR1 SGHAT and CDR2 FQNNGV. Trimming pared 3 bases from V and 0 bases from J, leaving 8 bases between. The CDR3 consists of 15 residues. CDR3 sequence: CASSLSGATNEKLFF. The CDR3 DNA is TGTGCCAGCAGCTTGTCCGGGGCAACTAATGAAAAACTGTTTTTT.

This clonotype was counted only a few times. This chain joins TRBV7-6 and TRBJ2-3; 8 positions match TRBD1. Germline-derived CDR1 and CDR2 are SGHVS and FNYEAQ. The CDR3 is 16 residues long. Trimming took 1 base from V and 7 from J; bases not matched to a gene: 10. The CDR3 here is CASSLVPDREGNTQYF. CDR3 coding DNA: TGTGCCAGCAGCTTAGTCCCGGACAGGGAAGGGAATACGCAGTATTTT.

This clonotype appeared a few times. V usage is TRBV15 and J usage is TRBJ2-7; D could derive from TRBD1 or TRBD2 (5 bases each). V dropped 1 base and J dropped 3 bases, with 13 bases sitting between them. The germline V gene has CDR1 LNHNV and CDR2 YYDKDF (reference sequence). CDR3 size: 15 residues. This CDR3 is CATSRGTVGDYEQYF. The DNA of the CDR3 is TGTGCCACCAGCAGAGGAACGGTGGGGGACTACGAGCAGTACTTC.